This T cell receptor (beta chain) comes out of a study of blood T cell repertoires in COVID-19. Overall study: COVID-19 samples from acute and convalescent phases originated in the United States, Italy and Spain.

The table came from immunoSEQ multiplex PCR; TCRdb's copy has only in-frame clones and leaves some out. Among 200,000 to 300,000 clones listed, around 80% were seen once. The CDR3 is 15 residues long. Trimming cost V 2 bases and J 1 base, with 10 bases left between them. The V gene's germline CDR1 is SGHRS and CDR2 YFSETQ. The V gene is TRBV5-1, the J gene TRBJ2-4; D remains unclear. The source material was peripheral blood. This receptor was taken from a woman older than 75 with acute or convalescent COVID-19. CDR3 protein: CASSLTGSAKNIQYF. The CDR3 region has the DNA TGCGCCAGCAGCTTAACGGGTTCGGCCAAAAACATTCAGTACTTC.